The 10 T cell receptor beta chains listed next were all sequenced from one sample in a study of blood T cell repertoires in COVID-19. Profiling relied on immunoSEQ multiplex PCR, and the TCRdb table lists in-frame clones only, not all of them. The repertoire includes about 500,000 clones, roughly 89% of them detected once, and roughly 0.92% sits in the top ten. Sample: peripheral blood. The receptor source for this set is a man aged 18-30 years with COVID-19, enrolled during active disease.

This chain connects TRBV13 to TRBJ1-1, with TRBD1 matching 7 bases. Per the germline V gene, CDR1 is PRHDT and CDR2 is FYEKMQ (reference sequence). The CDR3 contains 14 residues. Germline trimming cut 5 bases from V and 4 bases from J; bases unmatched to any gene: 7. CDR3 sequence: CASSIFQGVTEAFF. CDR3 coding DNA: TGTGCCAGCAGCATATTCCAGGGGGTCACTGAAGCTTTCTTT.

The chain has TRBV12-3 or TRBV12-4 and TRBJ1-2, with TRBD1 as a possible D gene (5 bases). V was shortened by 1 base and J by 4 bases, with 7 bases between the two germline ends. This CDR3 has 13 residues. The DNA of the CDR3 is TGTGCCAGCAGTTTAGACCAGGGCTATGGCTACACCTTC. Encoded protein: CASSLDQGYGYTF.

This clone has only a few counts. This chain connects TRBV19 to TRBJ1-5, with D unresolved. The CDR3 has 13 residues. The V gene lost 6 bases and the J gene lost 4 bases, with 10 bases spanning the gap. In germline, CDR1 is LNHDA, CDR2 SQIVND (reference sequence). In DNA, the CDR3 is TGTGCCAGTAGCCTTTCCCTTAATCAGCCCCAGCATTTT. The encoded protein is CASSLSLNQPQHF.

This chain connects TRBV7-9 to TRBJ1-1; tentative D call: TRBD1 (6 bases). The CDR3 has 15 residues. In germline, CDR1 is SEHNR, CDR2 FQNEAQ (reference sequence). Trimming pared 5 bases from V and 1 base from J, leaving 14 bases between. The CDR3 nucleotides are TGTGCCAGCAGCCGAGCGCGGGGGGCGAACACTGAAGCTTTCTTT. Protein product: CASSRARGANTEAFF.

V and J are TRBV7-9 and TRBJ2-3, with 10 bases lining up with TRBD1. CDR3 size: 16 residues. The germline CDR1 and CDR2 sequences are SEHNR and FQNEAQ (reference sequence). Unmatched junction bases numbered 9, after V lost 7 bases and J lost 2 bases. Here the CDR3 reads CASNSLGTGATDTQYF. CDR3 in DNA: TGTGCCAGCAATTCCCTGGGGACAGGGGCCACAGATACGCAGTATTTT.

The CDR3 region has the DNA TGTGCCAGCAGTTTAAGCCGGGGTCGAGGGGAGCAGTACTTC. Residues: CASSLSRGRGEQYF. This chain joins TRBV28 and TRBJ2-7, with D perhaps TRBD2 (5 bases). This CDR3 contains 14 residues. Trimming took off 2 bases at V and 7 bases at J, with 15 bases between the two ends. CDR1 is MDHEN and CDR2 is SYDVKM in the germline V gene.

This CDR3 is CASSREGQLNTEAFF. The CDR3 DNA reads as TGCGCCAGCAGCCGTGAGGGACAGTTGAACACTGAAGCTTTCTTT. This chain joins TRBV4-1 and TRBJ1-1; the match to TRBD1 covers 7 bases. V was pared by 4 bases and J by 0 bases, with 5 bases of the junction left unmatched. The germline V gene has CDR1 MGHRA and CDR2 YSYEKL. There are 15 residues in the CDR3.

The rearrangement links TRBV30 to TRBJ1-1; 9 nucleotides align to TRBD1. The CDR3 sequence is 14 residues long. The V and J ends lost 3 bases and 1 base, in that order; junction bases with no gene match: 3. Germline CDR1 is GTSNPN and CDR2 is SVGIG (reference sequence). This CDR3 reads CAWRGTGSNTEAFF. DNA of the CDR3: TGTGCCTGGAGAGGGACAGGGTCGAACACTGAAGCTTTCTTT.

V and J are TRBV4-2 and TRBJ2-1, with 13 positions matching TRBD2. The CDR3 is 15 residues long. The V gene's germline CDR1 is LGHNA and CDR2 YNFKEQ. With 0 bases clipped from V and 10 bases from J, the junction kept 3 bases outside the gene matches. CDR3 region: CASSQDSGLAGEQFF. In DNA, the CDR3 is TGTGCCAGCAGCCAAGATTCGGGACTAGCGGGGGAGCAGTTCTTC.

This clone was seen a single time. The chain combines TRBV5-1 with TRBJ1-4; TRBD1 aligns across 9 bases. Trimming cost V 0 bases and J 8 bases; bases outside gene matches: 5. The V gene's germline CDR1 is SGHRS and CDR2 YFSETQ. This CDR3 spans 15 amino acids. The CDR3 DNA is TGCGCCAGCAGCTTGGGGGACAGGGCTGGCGAAAAACTGTTTTTT. Translating gives CASSLGDRAGEKLFF.